The 16 T cell receptor beta chains below all came from one sample that was sequenced in a study of post-analysis software for immune sequencing data. Notes on the study in general: In patients, about 5 TRBV segments were more frequent than in controls, with TRBV5-6, TRBV5-1 and TRBV20-1 among them.

Researchers reported that TCR beta cDNA libraries carried unique molecular identifiers. TCRdb redid the calling of the PCR reads with MiXCR, one entry per CDR3 protein. The data contain about 380,000 distinct CDR3 sequences, 30% to 45% of them singletons. These receptors have no known antigen. The sequencing sample was made of blood. The receptors shown here come from a girl under 18 with multiple sclerosis.

The chain has TRBV7-9 and TRBJ2-3; D not resolved. From germline, CDR1 is SEHNR and CDR2 FQNEAQ (reference sequence). This CDR3 comprises 15 residues. Between the trimmed V and J ends, which lost 2 bases and 0 bases, there was a span of 9 bases. DNA for the CDR3: TGTGCCAGCAGCTTAATCGGATCTAGCACAGATACGCAGTATTTT. It translates to CASSLIGSSTDTQYF.

This clonotype has a count of ten or more. One junction end disagrees with the germline gene, perhaps due to a read error. This sequence joins TRBV20-1 and TRBJ2-1; 8 bases align to TRBD2. The CDR3 is 16 amino acids. Germline V lookup: CDR1 DFQATT, CDR2 SNEGSKA (reference sequence). This chain's CDR3 is CSARAGGGPFPNEQFF. As DNA, the CDR3 is TGCAGTGCCAGAGCGGGCGGGGGGCCTTTCCCTAATGAGCAGTTCTTC.

This clonotype was detected many times. This rearrangement joins TRBV4-1 to TRBJ2-5, with a weak D call TRBD1 (5 bases). The ends were cut back, 1 base at V and 6 bases at J, with 15 bases in the middle. Per germline, CDR1 MGHRA and CDR2 YSYEKL. The CDR3 is 15 residues long. CDR3 in amino acids: CASSQATASVKTQYF. The CDR3 DNA follows: TGCGCCAGCAGCCAAGCGACAGCCTCAGTGAAGACCCAGTACTTC.

This clonotype turned up a few times. The V gene is TRBV2, the J gene TRBJ2-1; D is tentatively TRBD1 or TRBD2 (5 bases each). The length of the CDR3 is 15 residues. Trimming stripped 8 bases from V and 8 bases from J, with 22 bases between. The germline CDR1 and CDR2 sequences are SNHLY and FYNNEI. The CDR3 region has the DNA TGTGCCAGCTATGACTGGGGGATTAACGTCGATGAGCAGTTCTTC. Its translation is CASYDWGINVDEQFF.

The rearrangement uses TRBV18 and TRBJ2-4, with 10 bases identical to TRBD1. The junction had 9 bases not matched to a gene; V was cut back by 6 bases and J by 4 bases. In germline, CDR1 is KGHSH, CDR2 LQKENI. The CDR3 is 16 amino acids. CDR3 amino acids: CASSETGGATKNIQYF. The CDR3 DNA reads as TGTGCCAGCTCGGAGACAGGGGGCGCGACTAAAAACATTCAGTACTTC.

The chain joins TRBV3-1 to TRBJ2-1; D remains ambiguous. The CDR3 contains 12 residues. Germline V gene sequence: CDR1 LGHDT, CDR2 YNNKEL (reference sequence). With 4 bases removed from V and 10 bases from J, the gap between germline ends came to 11 bases. The CDR3 sequence: CASSRSSREQFF. In DNA form, the CDR3 reads TGTGCCAGCAGCCGATCATCCAGGGAGCAGTTCTTC.

The chain recombines TRBV5-1 with TRBJ1-1, with TRBD1 as a possible D gene (6 bases). This CDR3 spans 13 amino acids. Between the trimmed V and J ends, which lost 0 bases and 6 bases, there was a span of 9 bases. Germline CDR1 is SGHRS and CDR2 is YFSETQ. CDR3 sequence (DNA): TGCGCCAGCAGCTTGGACGGGGGGCCTGAAGCTTTCTTT. It is translated as CASSLDGGPEAFF.

The rearrangement uses TRBV4-1 and TRBJ1-5; the D gene is possibly TRBD1 (5 bases). Germline V lookup: CDR1 MGHRA, CDR2 YSYEKL. This CDR3 contains 16 residues. Trimming cost V 0 bases and J 3 bases, with 12 bases left between them. The CDR3 DNA sequence: TGCGCCAGCAGCCAAGAACCGGGGGGTATCAATCAGCCCCAGCATTTT. Translated, it gives CASSQEPGGINQPQHF.

This clonotype was seen only a few times. V gene TRBV27 combines with J gene TRBJ1-6, with D maybe TRBD1 (5 bases). Germline assignment: CDR1 MNHEY and CDR2 SMNVEV (reference sequence). The CDR3 has 18 residues. V was trimmed by 4 bases and J by 6 bases, leaving 22 bases between them. CDR3 in amino acids: CASSSYKPGRQLNSPLHF. Written as DNA, the CDR3 is TGTGCCAGCAGTTCGTATAAGCCGGGACGCCAGCTTAATTCACCCCTCCACTTT.

This clonotype was found a few times. The chain couples TRBV29-1 to TRBJ1-2, with 8 bases that match TRBD1. Looked up from germline, CDR1 is SQVTM and CDR2 is ANQGSEA. The CDR3 runs to 12 residues. CDR3 sequence (DNA): TGCAGTGCCGCCGGGACAGGCTATGGCTACACCTTC. The encoded protein is CSAAGTGYGYTF.

This clonotype occurred once. The chain combines TRBV29-1 with TRBJ1-1, with 7 bases that match TRBD1. The CDR3 runs to 11 residues. The germline CDR1 and CDR2 sequences are SQVTM and ANQGSEA. V was clipped by 7 bases and J by 10 bases; unmatched bases: 9. The CDR3 DNA sequence: TGCAGCGGGTGGGGACAGTGGGGAGCTTTCTTT. This encodes CSGWGQWGAFF.

The chain links TRBV20-1 to TRBJ2-5; 9 positions match TRBD2. From germline, CDR1 is DFQATT and CDR2 SNEGSKA (reference sequence). This CDR3 has 16 amino acids. The CDR3 reads CSYEVAGVTDQETQYF. In nucleotides, the CDR3 is TGCAGCTACGAGGTAGCGGGAGTAACGGACCAAGAGACCCAGTACTTC.

This rearrangement joins TRBV7-6 to TRBJ2-1, with 13 bases identical to TRBD2. V was clipped by 5 bases and J by 10 bases; unmatched bases: 14. CDR1 and CDR2 (germline): SGHVS, FNYEAQ. The CDR3 covers 17 residues. CDR3 amino acids: CASSVRLAGGLNPEQFF. For the CDR3, the DNA is TGTGCCAGCAGCGTCAGACTAGCGGGGGGCCTTAACCCGGAGCAGTTCTTC. The variable domain in full, with the rest retrieved from reference TRBV7-6 and TRBJ2-1, is GAGVSQSPRYKVTKRGQDVALRCDPISGHVSLYWYRQALGQGPEFLTYFNYEAQQDKSGLPNDRFSAERPEGSISTLTIQRTEQRDSAMYRCASSVRLAGGLNPEQFFGPGTRLTVL.

This clonotype has only a few counts. The chain is built from TRBV15 and TRBJ2-6; D remains ambiguous. The CDR3 covers 17 residues. Germline assignment: CDR1 LNHNV and CDR2 YYDKDF (reference sequence). The V end lost 0 bases, the J end lost 0 bases, and 9 bases lay between the germline ends. CDR3 residues: CATSRDSINSGANVLTF. DNA for the CDR3: TGTGCCACCAGCAGAGATTCTATCAACTCTGGGGCCAACGTCCTGACTTTC.

This clonotype was seen a handful of times. The V call is TRBV3-1, the J call TRBJ2-1; TRBD1 or TRBD2 may be the D gene (6 bases each). Trimming shortened V by 6 bases and J by 7 bases, and 16 bases separated the two germline ends. Germline CDR1 and CDR2: LGHDT and YNNKEL (reference sequence). The CDR3 loop spans 14 amino acids. The CDR3 sequence is CASSLMGGPNEQFF. The CDR3 DNA reads as TGTGCCAGCAGTCTCATGGGGGGCCCTAATGAGCAGTTCTTC.

At least ten counts were recorded for this clonotype. The rearrangement joins TRBV6-1 to TRBJ2-7; D gene ambiguous. V gave up 3 bases and J gave up 0 bases, with 3 bases separating them. The CDR3 spans 12 residues. Germline CDR1 is MNHNS and CDR2 is SASEGT. The CDR3 protein is CASSELSYEQYF. CDR3 nucleotides: TGTGCCAGCAGTGAGCTCTCCTACGAGCAGTACTTC.